The T cell receptor beta chain under discussion was sequenced for a study of cytomegalovirus exposure and HLA in healthy donors. Germline CDR1 and CDR2: MNHEY and SVGAGI. There are 13 residues in the CDR3. The V and J ends lost 4 bases and 4 bases respectively, with 11 bases between them. PCR involved 60 Vbeta and 13 Jbeta primers. The assay was immunoSEQ multiplex PCR, and TCRdb's table has in-frame clones only and misses some. Of about 200,000 clones in the sample, 65% to 85% are singletons; the top ten hold roughly 3%. V is TRBV6-5 and J is TRBJ2-7, with no clear D. What was sequenced was PBMCs. The receptor comes from a woman in her twenties or thirties in good health and CMV-seronegative. The CDR3 sequence: CASSSLLGYEQYF. In DNA form, the CDR3 reads TGTGCCAGCAGTTCCCTCCTCGGGTACGAGCAGTACTTC.